This TCR beta chain derives from a study of cytomegalovirus exposure and HLA in healthy donors. Across the study: Some 200 million T cells yielded about 120 million unique TCR beta sequences, as an earlier analysis found.

PCR involved 60 Vbeta and 13 Jbeta primers. Libraries were prepared by immunoSEQ multiplex PCR; TCRdb keeps only in-frame clonotypes and omits some of them. The sample includes fewer than 150,000 clones, roughly 80% of them seen just once. Donors in the study were healthy people who gave bone marrow. Nominally healthy donors provided the samples, though records likely missed some immune exposures. For this clone: What it recognizes is unknown.

Study-wide findings and caveats: It was approximately 150 TCR beta chains that were listed as cytomegalovirus-associated.

This clonotype was obtained from a man aged 50 to 60 in good health and CMV-seronegative. The sequenced sample consisted of PBMCs.

CDR3: CAISERRGRDTGELFF. The CDR3 DNA is TGTGCCATCAGTGAAAGGCGCGGGAGGGACACCGGGGAGCTGTTTTTT. The chain carries TRBV10-3 and TRBJ2-2, with 9 bases that match TRBD2. The V segment lost 3 bases and the J segment 3 bases; nucleotides outside the gene matches: 5. Germline CDR1 is ENHRY and CDR2 is SYGVKD. The CDR3 contains 16 residues.